The sequence of this TCR beta chain was determined in a study of CD8+ T cells in alopecia areata. After isolation, RNA underwent reverse transcription to generate cDNA as the sequencing template. Generated by immunoSEQ multiplex PCR, the TCRdb table keeps only in-frame clones and is missing some. Among about 200,000 clones listed, 45% to 70% were seen once. Remarks on this clone: What it binds is unknown. Other DNA variants within this sample encode the same CDR3.

The length of the CDR3 is 11 residues. The ends lost 6 bases at V and 6 bases at J; junction bases unmatched: 3. CDR1 and CDR2 from the germline V gene are SQVTM and ANQGSEA. Notes on the study in general: Affected scalp, especially in alopecia totalis/universalis, had a higher clonality than normal scalp did.

Sequenced input: CD8+ T cells sorted from blood. The TCR comes from a human donor in good health. The chain is built from TRBV29-1 and TRBJ1-2; TRBD1 matches at 8 bases. The DNA for the CDR3 is TGCAGCGTCCCGACAGGGGATGGCTACACCTTC. This gives the protein CSVPTGDGYTF.